This T cell receptor (beta chain) was retrieved from a study of neurological immune-mediated disorders. The CDR3 totals 15 residues. Losses at the gene ends were 5 bases for V and 6 bases for J; bases not matched to a gene: 11. Germline V gene sequence: CDR1 DFQATT, CDR2 SNEGSKA (reference sequence). MiXCR, applied by TCRdb to the 5' RACE reads, yields one record per CDR3 protein. This repertoire shows approximately 89,000 distinct CDR3 sequences, 4.3% found once; its top ten account for 5% to 6%. There are many counts of this clonotype. Time point meaning: longitudinal time-point 3. The receptor comes from a woman in her sixties with multiple sclerosis. What was sequenced was PBMCs. The rearrangement joins TRBV20-1 to TRBJ1-5; 9 bases are shared with TRBD1. DNA of the CDR3: TGCAGTGCTTGTCCCGGGACAGGGATCGGTCAGCCCCAGCATTTT. It yields the protein CSACPGTGIGQPQHF.